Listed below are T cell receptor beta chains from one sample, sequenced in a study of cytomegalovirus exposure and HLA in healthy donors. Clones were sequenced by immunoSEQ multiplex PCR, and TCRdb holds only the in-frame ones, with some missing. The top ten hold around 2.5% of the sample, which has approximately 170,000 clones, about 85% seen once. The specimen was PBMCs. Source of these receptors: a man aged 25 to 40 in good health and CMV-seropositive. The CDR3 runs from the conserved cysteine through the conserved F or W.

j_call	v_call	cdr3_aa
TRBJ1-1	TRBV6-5	CASRQGFTEAFF
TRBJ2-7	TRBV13	CASSLGPGTGGYEQYF
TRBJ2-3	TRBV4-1	CASSQLAVEFTDTQYF
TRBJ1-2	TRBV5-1	CASSLMGQGATPAF
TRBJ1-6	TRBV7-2	CATGFRGDYNSPLHF
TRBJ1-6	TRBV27	CASSYHRGSYNSPLHF
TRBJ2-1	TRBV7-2	CASSLAWTSGDNEQFF
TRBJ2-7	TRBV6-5	CASSHRATFSYEQYF
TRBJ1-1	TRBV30	CAWSAQVTEAFF
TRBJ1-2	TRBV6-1	CASRKQGGLYGYTF
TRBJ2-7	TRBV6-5	CASSYRGTGEEF
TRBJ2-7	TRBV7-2	CASSLMGGAREQYF
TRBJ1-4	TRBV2	CASSESGEKLFF
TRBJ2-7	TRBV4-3	CASSQQANWDISYEQYF
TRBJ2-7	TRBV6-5	CASARTSGAYEQYF
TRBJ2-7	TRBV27	CASSLGLYSYEQYF
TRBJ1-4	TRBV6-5	CASSYGTGEKLFF
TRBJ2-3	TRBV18	CASSPPARGPDTQYF
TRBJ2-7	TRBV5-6	CASSLEMGLPYEQYF
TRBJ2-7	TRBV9	CASSAGLATHEQYF
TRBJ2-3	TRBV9	CASSVGPRTDTQYF
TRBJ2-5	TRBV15	CATSRDLGGAETQYF
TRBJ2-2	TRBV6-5	CASSYNRGLRTGELFF
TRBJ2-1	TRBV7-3	CASSLELAGGMDEQFF
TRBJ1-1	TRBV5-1	CASTIPGHRNTEAFF
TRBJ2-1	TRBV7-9	CASRGSGGPSNEQFF
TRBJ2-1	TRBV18	CASSPGRNEQFF
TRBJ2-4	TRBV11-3	CASSPGQGAKNIQYF
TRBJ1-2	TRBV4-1	CASWGDGYLRYGYTF
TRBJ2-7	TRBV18	CASSGTSPYEQYF
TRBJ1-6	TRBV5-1	CASSLGETGWNSPLHF
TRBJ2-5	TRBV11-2	CASSLGRGGLLSQYF
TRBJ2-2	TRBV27	CASSSTLAGGQTGELFF
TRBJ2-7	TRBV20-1	CSAGTAYEQYF
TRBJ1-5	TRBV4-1	CASSQYSYQPQHF
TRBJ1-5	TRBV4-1	CASSPLGGQPQHF
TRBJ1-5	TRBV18	CASSFTRGWDQPQHF
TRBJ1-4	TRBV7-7	CASSLGVAGANEKLFF
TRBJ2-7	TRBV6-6	CASSDNRVLYEQYF
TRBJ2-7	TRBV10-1	CASSSRDSYYEQYF
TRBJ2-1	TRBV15	CATSRGRGEYNEQFF
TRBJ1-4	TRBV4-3	CASSQEPNGHNEKLFF
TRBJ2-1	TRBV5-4	CASSSTTRRGVPETGYEQFF
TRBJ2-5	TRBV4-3	CASSQGATSGQETQYF
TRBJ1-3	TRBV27	CASSFNSGNTIYF
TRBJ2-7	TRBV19	CASGPHPTGLNNEQYF
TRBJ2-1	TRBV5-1	CASSLIGVAYNEQFF
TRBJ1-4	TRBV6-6	CASSSPVAGLREKLFF
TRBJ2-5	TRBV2	CASSLAGGNQETQYF
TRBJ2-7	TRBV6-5	CATSLGQGAREQYF